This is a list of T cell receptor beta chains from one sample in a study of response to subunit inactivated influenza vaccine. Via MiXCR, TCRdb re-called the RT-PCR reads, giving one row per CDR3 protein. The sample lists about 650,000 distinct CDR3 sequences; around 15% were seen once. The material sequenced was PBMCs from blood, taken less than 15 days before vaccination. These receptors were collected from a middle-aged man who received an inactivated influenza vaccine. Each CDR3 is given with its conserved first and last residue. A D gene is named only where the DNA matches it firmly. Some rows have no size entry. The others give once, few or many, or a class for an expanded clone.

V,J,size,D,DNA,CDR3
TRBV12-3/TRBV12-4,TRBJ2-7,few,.,TGTGCCAGCAGTTTATACCAGGGTAACACCCACGAGCAGTACTTC,CASSLYQGNTHEQYF
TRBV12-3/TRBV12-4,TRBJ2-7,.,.,TGTGCCAGCAAAAGGACTATGAGCTCCTACGAGCAGTACTTC,CASKRTMSSYEQYF
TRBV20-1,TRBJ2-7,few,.,TGCAGTGCTGAGGACAGATCCCGGGGGAACGAGCAGTACTTC,CSAEDRSRGNEQYF
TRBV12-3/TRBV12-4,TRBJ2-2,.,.,TGTGCCAGCGCGGCTAGCTCGTACACCGGGGAGCTGTTTTTT,CASAASSYTGELFF
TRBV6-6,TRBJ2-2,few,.,TGTGCCAGCGGGACCCTGAACACCGGGGAGCTGTTTTTT,CASGTLNTGELFF
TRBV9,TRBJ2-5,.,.,TGTGCCAGCAGCGCCGGAAGGCGGTGGTCAGGGGAGACCCAGTACTTC,CASSAGRRWSGETQYF
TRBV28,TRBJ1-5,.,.,TGTGCCAGCACGCGCCCGGGAGCCTGGGGATTTCAGCCCCAGCATTTT,CASTRPGAWGFQPQHF
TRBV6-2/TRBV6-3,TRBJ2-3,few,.,TGTGCCAGCAGTTACTCTGGGATATACACAGATACGCAGTATTTT,CASSYSGIYTDTQYF
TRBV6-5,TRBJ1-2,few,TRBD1,TGTGCCAGCAGTTCAGGACAGGGGTTTGGCTACACCTTC,CASSSGQGFGYTF
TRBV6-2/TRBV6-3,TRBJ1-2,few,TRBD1,TGTGCCAGCAGTCCCCGGACAGGGGGCGGAGGTGGCTACACCTTC,CASSPRTGGGGGYTF
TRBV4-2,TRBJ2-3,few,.,TGTGCCAGCAGCCAGTATAGCACAGATACGCAGTATTTT,CASSQYSTDTQYF
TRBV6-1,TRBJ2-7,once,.,TGTGCCAGCAGTGTGGCCAGATTCTACGAGCAGTACTTC,CASSVARFYEQYF
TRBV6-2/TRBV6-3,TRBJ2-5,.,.,TGTGCCAGCAGTTACCGGGGTGGAGAAGAGACCCAGTACTTC,CASSYRGGEETQYF
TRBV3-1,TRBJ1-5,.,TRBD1,TGTGCCAGCAGCCGAGGGACAGATAGCAATCAGCCCCAGCATTTT,CASSRGTDSNQPQHF
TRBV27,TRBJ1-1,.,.,TGTGCCAGCAGTCCCGGACCGATGAACACTGAAGCTTTCTTT,CASSPGPMNTEAFF
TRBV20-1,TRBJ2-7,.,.,TGCAGTGCTAGAGTTGTGCCCGGGCGCCCGGCCGAGCAGTACTTC,CSARVVPGRPAEQYF
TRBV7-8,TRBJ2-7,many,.,TGTGCCAGCAGCTTAGCGACGGGCAACTACGAGCAGTACTTC,CASSLATGNYEQYF
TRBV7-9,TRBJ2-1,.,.,TGTGCCAGCAGCCGACGGGAGACCTATTCGAATGAGCAGTTCTTC,CASSRRETYSNEQFF
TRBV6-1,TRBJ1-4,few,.,TGTGCCAGCAGAGAAGGAACAACTAATGAAAAACTGTTTTTT,CASREGTTNEKLFF
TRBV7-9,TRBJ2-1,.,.,TGTGCCAGCAGCTTGATGAGGTCGAAGGATGAGCAGTTCTTC,CASSLMRSKDEQFF